A selection of T cell receptor beta chains follows, all from one sample in a study of PD-1 blockade in classical Hodgkin lymphoma. The protocol was immunoSEQ multiplex PCR, while the TCRdb copy is restricted to in-frame clones and leaves out a portion. Altogether 30,000 to 45,000 clones are present, 87% being singletons, with the ten largest covering about 10%. The sequences come from peripheral blood mononuclear cells (PBMCs), collected at baseline. The receptors derive from a human donor with classical Hodgkin lymphoma. Each CDR3 is given with its conserved first and last residue. D genes are given only for firm matches. Expanded clones are given a class, and other clones once, few, many or no size at all.

V gene	J gene	D gene	clone size	CDR3 protein	CDR3 DNA
TRBV7-8	TRBJ2-7	TRBD2	NA	CASKGWGGLYEQYF	TGTGCCAGCAAAGGCTGGGGGGGACTCTACGAGCAGTACTTC
TRBV19	TRBJ1-5	NA	NA	CASSIGRGNPWPQHF	TGTGCCAGTAGTATAGGGCGGGGTAACCCCTGGCCCCAGCATTTT
TRBV11-2	TRBJ2-5	TRBD1	NA	CVSSLDFHRTGQETQYF	TGTGTCAGCAGCTTAGATTTCCACCGGACAGGACAAGAGACCCAGTACTTC
TRBV7-9	TRBJ2-5	TRBD1	NA	CASSSSGQGGETQYF	TGTGCCAGCAGTTCCTCGGGACAGGGAGGAGAGACCCAGTACTTC
TRBV6-5	TRBJ2-7	NA	NA	CASSYPAGNEQYF	TGTGCCAGCAGTTATCCCGCGGGGAACGAGCAGTACTTC
TRBV7-2	TRBJ1-1	NA	NA	CASSYKGGTEAFF	TGTGCCAGCAGCTATAAGGGGGGGACTGAAGCTTTCTTT
TRBV7-9	TRBJ2-3	TRBD2	NA	CASSFGTSGASTDTQYF	TGTGCCAGCAGCTTTGGGACTAGCGGAGCTAGCACAGATACGCAGTATTTT
TRBV28	TRBJ1-6	TRBD1	NA	CASRSNRDRDNSPLHF	TGTGCCAGCAGGTCCAACCGGGACAGAGATAATTCACCCCTCCACTTT
TRBV10-3	TRBJ2-7	TRBD2	NA	CAIGTSANYEQYF	TGTGCCATCGGGACTAGCGCCAACTACGAGCAGTACTTC
TRBV5-7	TRBJ2-7	TRBD2	NA	CASSPRAGGYEQYF	TGTGCCAGCAGCCCCCGGGCGGGGGGCTACGAGCAGTACTTC
TRBV6-4	TRBJ1-1	NA	NA	CASSDTGITEAFF	TGTGCCAGCAGTGACACGGGGATCACTGAAGCTTTCTTT
TRBV12-5	TRBJ1-5	NA	NA	CASGLVQGYSNQPQHF	TGTGCTAGTGGTTTGGTTCAGGGGTATAGCAATCAGCCCCAGCATTTT
TRBV6-6	TRBJ1-2	TRBD1	NA	CASSERDSVYGYTF	TGTGCCAGCAGTGAGAGGGACAGCGTCTATGGCTACACCTTC
TRBV5-6	TRBJ1-4	NA	NA	CASSLFTPAPDEKLFF	TGTGCCAGCAGCTTGTTCACCCCCGCCCCGGACGAAAAACTGTTTTTT
TRBV10-3	TRBJ1-6	TRBD1	NA	CAISEDRGNSPLHF	TGTGCCATCAGTGAGGACAGGGGTAATTCACCCCTCCACTTT
TRBV18	TRBJ2-5	NA	NA	CASSPPGGRRETQYF	TGTGCCAGCTCACCACCGGGGGGGCGGCGAGAGACCCAGTACTTC
TRBV5-4	TRBJ1-4	NA	NA	CASSLGPGGGANEKLFF	TGTGCCAGCAGCTTGGGGCCAGGAGGGGGTGCTAATGAAAAACTGTTTTTT
TRBV7-8	TRBJ1-6	NA	NA	CASSLVLSDSVNSPLHF	TGTGCCAGCAGCTTAGTTCTATCGGACAGCGTAAATTCACCCCTCCACTTT
TRBV5-4	TRBJ1-2	TRBD1	NA	CASSLARGTGGVDYGYTF	TGTGCCAGCAGCTTGGCCCGTGGGACAGGGGGGGTTGACTATGGCTACACCTTC
TRBV7-4	TRBJ2-7	TRBD2	NA	CASSSLSGVVLKQYF	TGTGCCAGCAGCTCCCTAAGCGGGGTCGTATTGAAGCAGTACTTC
TRBV7-9	TRBJ1-2	NA	NA	CASSPAGGVGYTF	TGTGCCAGCAGCCCAGCTGGGGGGGTTGGCTACACCTTC
TRBV6-1	TRBJ2-7	NA	once	CASRGDIPYEQYF	TGTGCCAGCAGAGGGGACATACCCTACGAGCAGTACTTC
TRBV28	TRBJ2-2	TRBD1	NA	CASSRRDRDTGELFF	TGTGCCAGCAGCCGACGGGACAGGGACACCGGGGAGCTGTTTTTT
TRBV7-2	TRBJ1-6	TRBD1	NA	CASSLRTGGLSPLHF	TGTGCCAGCAGCTTAAGGACAGGGGGCCTTTCACCCCTCCACTTT
TRBV27	TRBJ1-1	NA	NA	CASSLELGSLNTEAFF	TGTGCCAGCAGTCTTGAATTGGGGTCACTGAACACTGAAGCTTTCTTT
TRBV19	TRBJ1-2	TRBD1	NA	CASKGTGGRGYTF	TGTGCCAGTAAGGGGACAGGGGGACGAGGCTACACCTTC
TRBV30	TRBJ2-2	TRBD1	NA	CAWSDLLPGGKGGELFF	TGTGCCTGGAGTGACCTTCTTCCAGGGGGCAAGGGCGGGGAGCTGTTTTTT
TRBV6-4	TRBJ2-2	TRBD2	NA	CASSAREGTGELFF	TGTGCCAGCAGTGCCAGGGAGGGTACCGGGGAGCTGTTTTTT
TRBV4-1	TRBJ2-2	NA	NA	CASSQDLGNTGELFF	TGCGCCAGCAGCCAAGATCTCGGGAACACCGGGGAGCTGTTTTTT
TRBV5-1	TRBJ2-1	TRBD2	NA	CASSQGLAGGLVGNEQFF	TGCGCCAGCAGCCAGGGACTAGCGGGAGGATTAGTGGGGAATGAGCAGTTCTTC
TRBV19	TRBJ1-1	NA	NA	CASSFLGGTEAFF	TGTGCCAGTAGTTTTCTAGGGGGGACTGAAGCTTTCTTT
TRBV29-1	TRBJ2-5	TRBD1	NA	CSVAPGGWTQYF	TGCAGCGTTGCCCCAGGGGGCTGGACCCAGTACTTC
TRBV7-3	TRBJ2-2	NA	NA	CASSLLGGGTGELFF	TGTGCCAGCAGCTTACTGGGAGGGGGCACCGGGGAGCTGTTTTTT
TRBV7-2	TRBJ2-3	TRBD2	NA	CASSFERGGSTDTQYF	TGTGCCAGCAGCTTCGAGCGGGGAGGAAGCACAGATACGCAGTATTTT
TRBV6-1	TRBJ2-5	NA	NA	CASSDGVQETQYF	TGTGCCAGCAGTGATGGGGTCCAAGAGACCCAGTACTTC
TRBV25-1	TRBJ2-5	NA	NA	CASSVPGAEPQETQYF	TGTGCCAGCAGTGTCCCGGGGGCGGAACCTCAAGAGACCCAGTACTTC
TRBV14	TRBJ2-1	NA	NA	CASSQGVWWSGEQFF	TGTGCCAGCAGCCAAGGGGTTTGGTGGAGTGGTGAGCAGTTCTTC
TRBV18	TRBJ2-7	NA	NA	CASSLYPAREPLLGAQYF	TGTGCCAGCTCACTCTATCCCGCCAGGGAACCTCTTCTCGGGGCGCAGTACTTC
TRBV5-4	TRBJ2-3	TRBD2	NA	CASSLRRLAGGVADTQYF	TGTGCCAGCAGCTTACGGCGACTAGCGGGAGGGGTAGCAGATACGCAGTATTTT
TRBV5-8	TRBJ2-2	TRBD1	NA	CASSKDRGYTGELFF	TGTGCCAGCAGCAAGGACAGGGGATACACCGGGGAGCTGTTTTTT
TRBV6-6	TRBJ2-5	NA	NA	CASRGRGQTQYF	TGTGCCAGCAGAGGCAGGGGACAGACCCAGTACTTC
TRBV7-9	TRBJ2-7	TRBD2	NA	CASSPPGGAFEQYF	TGTGCCAGCAGCCCCCCGGGGGGGGCTTTCGAGCAGTACTTC
TRBV18	TRBJ2-7	NA	NA	CASSPGGHYEQYF	TGTGCCAGCTCACCAGGGGGGCACTACGAGCAGTACTTC
TRBV7-8	TRBJ1-1	NA	NA	CASSLDRDTEAFF	TGTGCCAGCAGCTTAGATAGGGATACTGAAGCTTTCTTT
TRBV5-1	TRBJ2-7	NA	NA	CASSWGTSSVYEQYF	TGCGCCAGCAGCTGGGGGACATCGTCCGTCTACGAGCAGTACTTC
TRBV5-6	TRBJ2-7	NA	NA	CASSSPQGPYEQYF	TGTGCCAGCAGCTCGCCACAGGGACCCTACGAGCAGTACTTC
TRBV9	TRBJ2-2	NA	NA	CASSVVVGRRTGELFF	TGTGCCAGCAGCGTAGTCGTCGGGAGAAGGACCGGGGAGCTGTTTTTT
TRBV5-6	TRBJ1-1	NA	NA	CASSLSAGNTEAFF	TGTGCCAGCAGCTTGTCGGCAGGGAACACTGAAGCTTTCTTT
TRBV7-7	TRBJ2-2	NA	NA	CASSPRAGELFF	TGTGCTAGCAGCCCTAGGGCCGGGGAGCTGTTTTTT
TRBV7-6	TRBJ2-3	TRBD2	NA	CASSPGLAGVTDTQYF	TGTGCCAGCAGCCCGGGACTAGCGGGAGTAACAGATACGCAGTATTTT
TRBV7-9	TRBJ1-2	TRBD1	NA	CASRPDRDGYTF	TGTGCCAGCAGACCAGACAGGGATGGCTACACCTTC
TRBV19	TRBJ1-1	NA	NA	CASSIVPRTAEAFF	TGTGCCAGTAGTATAGTCCCCCGGACAGCTGAAGCTTTCTTT
TRBV10-3	TRBJ2-5	NA	NA	CAIKGAGLQETQYF	TGTGCCATCAAGGGCGCAGGGTTGCAAGAGACCCAGTACTTC
TRBV9	TRBJ2-7	NA	few	CASSRGASYEQYF	TGTGCCAGCTCCCGGGGGGCGTCCTACGAGCAGTACTTC
TRBV7-9	TRBJ2-6	TRBD1	NA	CASSLGQSTGANVLTF	TGTGCCAGCAGCTTGGGACAGAGTACTGGGGCCAACGTCCTGACTTTC
TRBV7-9	TRBJ2-5	NA	NA	CASSLNAGQAETQYF	TGTGCCAGCAGCTTAAATGCAGGGCAGGCGGAGACCCAGTACTTC
TRBV10-3	TRBJ2-4	TRBD1	NA	CAISETGGGKNIQYF	TGTGCCATCAGTGAGACAGGGGGCGGCAAAAACATTCAGTACTTC